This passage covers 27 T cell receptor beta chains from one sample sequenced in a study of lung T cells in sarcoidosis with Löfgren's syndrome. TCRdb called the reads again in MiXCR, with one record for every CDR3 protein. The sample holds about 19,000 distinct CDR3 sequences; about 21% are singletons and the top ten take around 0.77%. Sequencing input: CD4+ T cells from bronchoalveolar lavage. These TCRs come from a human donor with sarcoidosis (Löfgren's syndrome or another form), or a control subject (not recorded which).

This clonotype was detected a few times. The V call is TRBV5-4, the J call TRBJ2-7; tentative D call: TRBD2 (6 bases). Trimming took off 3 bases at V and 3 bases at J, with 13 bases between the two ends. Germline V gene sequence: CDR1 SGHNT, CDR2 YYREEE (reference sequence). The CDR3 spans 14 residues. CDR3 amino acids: CASSSPGLNYEQYF. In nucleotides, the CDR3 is TGTGCCAGCAGCTCGCCGGGACTTAACTACGAGCAGTACTTC.

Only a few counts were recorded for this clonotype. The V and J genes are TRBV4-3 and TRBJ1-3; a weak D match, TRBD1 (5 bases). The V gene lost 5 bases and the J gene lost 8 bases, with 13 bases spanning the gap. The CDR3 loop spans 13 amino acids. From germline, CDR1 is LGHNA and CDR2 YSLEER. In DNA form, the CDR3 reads TGCGCCAGCAGCGAGGGGTTGGAAGACACCATATATTTT. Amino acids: CASSEGLEDTIYF.

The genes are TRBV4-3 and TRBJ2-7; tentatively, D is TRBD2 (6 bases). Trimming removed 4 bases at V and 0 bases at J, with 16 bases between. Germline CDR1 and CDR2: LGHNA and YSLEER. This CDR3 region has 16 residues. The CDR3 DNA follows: TGCGCCAGCAGCCGGGATCATGCTAGCGTCTCCTACGAGCAGTACTTC. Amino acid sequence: CASSRDHASVSYEQYF.

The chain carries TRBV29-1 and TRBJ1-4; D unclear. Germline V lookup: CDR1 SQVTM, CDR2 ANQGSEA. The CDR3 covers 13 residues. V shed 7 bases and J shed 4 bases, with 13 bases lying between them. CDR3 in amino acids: CSGMGADNEKLFF. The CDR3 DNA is TGCAGCGGCATGGGAGCCGATAATGAAAAACTGTTTTTT.

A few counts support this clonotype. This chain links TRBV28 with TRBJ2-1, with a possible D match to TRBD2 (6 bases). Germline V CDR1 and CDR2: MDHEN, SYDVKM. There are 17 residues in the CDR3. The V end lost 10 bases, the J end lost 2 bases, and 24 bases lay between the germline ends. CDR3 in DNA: TGTGCCAACAGCCCCGGGGCTAGCGTAGGCACCTACAATGAGCAGTTCTTC. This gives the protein CANSPGASVGTYNEQFF.

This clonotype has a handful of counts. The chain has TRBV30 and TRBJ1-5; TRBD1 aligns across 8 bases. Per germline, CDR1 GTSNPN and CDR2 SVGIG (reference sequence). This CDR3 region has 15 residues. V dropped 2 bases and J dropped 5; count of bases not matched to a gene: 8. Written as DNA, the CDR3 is TGTGCCTGGAGTATCCCCGGACAGGGTTATCAGCCCCAGCATTTT. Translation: CAWSIPGQGYQPQHF.

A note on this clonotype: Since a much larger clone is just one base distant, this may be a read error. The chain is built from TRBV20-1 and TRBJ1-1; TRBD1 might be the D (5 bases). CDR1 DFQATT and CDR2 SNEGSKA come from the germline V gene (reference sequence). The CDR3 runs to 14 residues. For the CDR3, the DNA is TGCAGTGCTAGAGATCAGCCAGGGAACACTGAAGCTTGCTTT. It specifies CSARDQPGNTEACF.

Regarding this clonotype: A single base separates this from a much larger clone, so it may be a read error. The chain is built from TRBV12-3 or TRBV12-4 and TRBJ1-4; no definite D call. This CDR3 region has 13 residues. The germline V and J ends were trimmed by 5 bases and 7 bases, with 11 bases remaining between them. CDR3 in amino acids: CASSAMGSEKLFF. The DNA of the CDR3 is TGTGCCAGCAGTGCCATGGGGAGTGAAAAACTGTTTTTT.

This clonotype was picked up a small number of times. The chain's CDR3 is CASTQSAMNTEAFF. CDR3 sequence (DNA): TGCGCCAGCACCCAGTCCGCCATGAACACTGAAGCTTTCTTT. The rearrangement uses TRBV5-1 and TRBJ1-1; D is undetermined. The CDR3 length is 14 residues. Trimming cost V 6 bases and J 0 bases, with 12 bases left between them. Germline V CDR1 and CDR2: SGHRS, YFSETQ. Drawing the rest from reference TRBV5-1 and TRBJ1-1, the complete variable domain is KAGVTQTPRYLIKTRGQQVTLSCSPISGHRSVSWYQQTPGQGLQFLFEYFSETQRNKGNFPGRFSGRQFSNSRSEMNVSTLELGDSALYLCASTQSAMNTEAFFGQGTRLTVV.

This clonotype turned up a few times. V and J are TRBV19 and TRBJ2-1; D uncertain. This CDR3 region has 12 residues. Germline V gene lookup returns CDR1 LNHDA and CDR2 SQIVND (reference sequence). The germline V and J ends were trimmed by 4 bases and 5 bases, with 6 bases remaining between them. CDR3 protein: CASSTEDNEQFF. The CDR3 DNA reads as TGTGCCAGTAGTACAGAGGACAATGAGCAGTTCTTC.

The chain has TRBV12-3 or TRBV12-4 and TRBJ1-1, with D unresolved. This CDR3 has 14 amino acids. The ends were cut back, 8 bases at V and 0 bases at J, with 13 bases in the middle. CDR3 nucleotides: TGTGCCAGCGGCTTAGCGTCAGTGAACACTGAAGCTTTCTTT. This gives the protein CASGLASVNTEAFF.

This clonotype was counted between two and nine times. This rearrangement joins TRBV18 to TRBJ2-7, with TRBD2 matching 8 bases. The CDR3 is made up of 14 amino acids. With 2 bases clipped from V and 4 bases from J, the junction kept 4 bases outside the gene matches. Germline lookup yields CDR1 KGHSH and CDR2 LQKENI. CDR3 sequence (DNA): TGTGCCAGCTCACCAAGGACTAGCTCTTACGAGCAGTACTTC. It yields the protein CASSPRTSSYEQYF. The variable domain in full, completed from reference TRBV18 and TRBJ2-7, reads NAGVMQNPRHLVRRRGQEARLRCSPMKGHSHVYWYRQLPEEGLKFMVYLQKENIIDESGMPKERFSAEFPKEGPSILRIQQVVRGDSAAYFCASSPRTSSYEQYFGPGTRLTVT.

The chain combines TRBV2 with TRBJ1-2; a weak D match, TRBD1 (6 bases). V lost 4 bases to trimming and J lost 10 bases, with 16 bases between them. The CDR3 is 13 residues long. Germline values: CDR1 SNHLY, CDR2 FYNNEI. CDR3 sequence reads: CASSGLQGRVYTF. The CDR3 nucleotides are TGTGCCAGCAGTGGACTACAGGGTCGTGTCTACACCTTC. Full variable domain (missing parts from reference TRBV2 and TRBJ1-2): EPEVTQTPSHQVTQMGQEVILRCVPISNHLYFYWYRQILGQKVEFLVSFYNNEISEKSEIFDDQFSVERPDGSNFTLKIRSTKLEDSAMYFCASSGLQGRVYTFGSGTRLTVV.

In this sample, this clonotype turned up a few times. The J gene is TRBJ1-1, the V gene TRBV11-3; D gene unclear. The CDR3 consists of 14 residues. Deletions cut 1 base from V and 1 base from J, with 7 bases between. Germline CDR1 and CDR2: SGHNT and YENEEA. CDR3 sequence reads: CASSLGVRNTEAFF. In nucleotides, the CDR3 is TGTGCCAGCAGCTTAGGGGTGAGGAACACTGAAGCTTTCTTT.

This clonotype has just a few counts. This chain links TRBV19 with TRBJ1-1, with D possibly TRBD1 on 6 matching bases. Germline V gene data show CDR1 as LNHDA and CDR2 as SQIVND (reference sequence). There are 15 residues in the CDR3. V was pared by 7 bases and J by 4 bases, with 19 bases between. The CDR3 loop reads CASTTEGEGSTEAFF. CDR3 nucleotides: TGTGCCAGTACCACCGAGGGGGAGGGATCCACTGAAGCTTTCTTT.

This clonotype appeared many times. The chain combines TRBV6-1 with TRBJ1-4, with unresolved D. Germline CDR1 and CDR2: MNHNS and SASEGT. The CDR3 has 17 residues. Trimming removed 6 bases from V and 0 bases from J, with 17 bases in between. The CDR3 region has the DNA TGTGCCAGCAGCCGCGGCGTAGTGACTGCAACTAATGAAAAACTGTTTTTT. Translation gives CASSRGVVTATNEKLFF.

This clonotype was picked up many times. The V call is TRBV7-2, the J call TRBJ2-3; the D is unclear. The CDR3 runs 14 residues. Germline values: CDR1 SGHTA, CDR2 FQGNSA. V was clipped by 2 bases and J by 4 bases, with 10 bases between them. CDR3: CASSLTVYADTQYF. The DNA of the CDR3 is TGTGCCAGCAGCTTAACGGTTTACGCAGATACGCAGTATTTT.

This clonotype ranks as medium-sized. CDR3 sequence: CASSRVTTPGGVRTTNEKLFF. In DNA, the CDR3 is TGTGCCAGCAGTAGGGTCACGACCCCCGGCGGGGTGAGGACAACTAATGAAAAACTGTTTTTT. The V gene is TRBV6-2 or TRBV6-3, the J gene TRBJ1-4; unclear D gene. This CDR3 is built from 21 residues. The V gene's germline CDR1 is MNHEY and CDR2 SVGEGT. Between the trimmed V and J ends, which lost 5 bases and 0 bases, there was a span of 28 bases.

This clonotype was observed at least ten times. CDR3 coding DNA: TGTGCCAGCAGCTCAGGACTAGCGCTCGATTACGAGCAGTACTTC. Translation: CASSSGLALDYEQYF. This sequence joins TRBV7-9 and TRBJ2-7; 9 bases fit TRBD2. Germline lookup yields CDR1 SEHNR and CDR2 FQNEAQ (reference sequence). Trimming at V came to 4 bases and at J to 4 bases, leaving 8 bases not matched to a gene. The CDR3 covers 15 residues. The full variable domain, rest sourced from reference TRBV7-9 and TRBJ2-7, is DTGVSQNPRHKITKRGQNVTFRCDPISEHNRLYWYRQTLGQGPEFLTYFQNEAQLEKSRLLSDRFSAERPKGSFSTLEIQRTEQGDSAMYLCASSSGLALDYEQYFGPGTRLTVT.

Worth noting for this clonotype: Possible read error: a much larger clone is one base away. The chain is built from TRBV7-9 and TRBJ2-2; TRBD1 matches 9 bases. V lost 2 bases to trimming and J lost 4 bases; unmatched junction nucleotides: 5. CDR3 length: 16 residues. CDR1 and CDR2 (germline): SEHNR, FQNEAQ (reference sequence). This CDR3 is CASSLRAGQGTGELFF. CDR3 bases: TGTGCCAGCAGCTTAAGAGCGGGACAGGGCACCGGGGAGCTGTTTTTT.

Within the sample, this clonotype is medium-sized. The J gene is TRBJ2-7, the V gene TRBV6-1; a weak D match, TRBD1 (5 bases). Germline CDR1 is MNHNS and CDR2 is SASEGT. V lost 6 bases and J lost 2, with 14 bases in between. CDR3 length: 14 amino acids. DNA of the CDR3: TGTGCCAGCAGCCTGCTGGGGCCGGCCTACGAGCAGTACTTC. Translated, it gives CASSLLGPAYEQYF.

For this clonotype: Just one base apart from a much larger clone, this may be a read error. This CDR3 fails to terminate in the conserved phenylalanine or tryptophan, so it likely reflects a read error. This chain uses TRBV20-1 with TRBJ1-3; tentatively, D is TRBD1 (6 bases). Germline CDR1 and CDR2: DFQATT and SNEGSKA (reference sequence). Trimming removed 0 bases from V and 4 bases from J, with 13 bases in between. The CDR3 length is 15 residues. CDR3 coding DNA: TGCAGTGCTAGAGATACAGGGTTAAGAGGAAACACCATATATTCT. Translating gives CSARDTGLRGNTIYS.

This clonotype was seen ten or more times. The CDR3 nucleotides are TGTGCCAGCAGTTTGGACGGGAACACTGAAGCTTTCTTT. It specifies CASSLDGNTEAFF. The chain employs TRBV28 and TRBJ1-1; D is undetermined. CDR3 length equals 13 residues. Between the trimmed V and J ends, which lost 3 bases and 1 base, there was a span of 6 bases. CDR1 is MDHEN and CDR2 is SYDVKM in the germline V gene.

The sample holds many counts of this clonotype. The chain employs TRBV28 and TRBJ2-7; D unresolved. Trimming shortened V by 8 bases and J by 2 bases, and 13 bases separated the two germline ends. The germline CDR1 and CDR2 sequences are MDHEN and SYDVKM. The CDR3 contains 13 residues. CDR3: CASLETGTYEQYF. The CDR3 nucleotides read TGTGCCAGCTTGGAAACGGGTACCTACGAGCAGTACTTC.

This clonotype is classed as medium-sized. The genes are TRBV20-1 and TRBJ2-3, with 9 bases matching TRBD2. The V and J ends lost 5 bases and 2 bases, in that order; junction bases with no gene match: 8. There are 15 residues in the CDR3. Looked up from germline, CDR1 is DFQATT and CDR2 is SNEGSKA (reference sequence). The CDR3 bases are TGCAGTGCTTCACGGACTAGCGCCCTCACAGATACGCAGTATTTT. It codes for CSASRTSALTDTQYF.

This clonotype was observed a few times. The CDR3 DNA sequence: TGCAGCGTACGACAGAACCTGAACACTGAAGCTTTCTTT. Protein sequence: CSVRQNLNTEAFF. The chain recombines TRBV29-1 with TRBJ1-1, with a weak D call TRBD1 (5 bases). CDR1 is SQVTM and CDR2 is ANQGSEA in the germline V gene. The CDR3 totals 13 residues. V was cut by 6 bases and J by 0 bases, with 11 bases left in between.

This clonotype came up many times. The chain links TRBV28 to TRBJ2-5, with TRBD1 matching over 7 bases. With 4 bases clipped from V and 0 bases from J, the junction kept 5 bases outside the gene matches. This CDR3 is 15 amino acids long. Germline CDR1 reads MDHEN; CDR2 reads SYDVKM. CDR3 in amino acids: CASSWGRGYQETQYF. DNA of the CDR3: TGTGCCAGCAGTTGGGGCAGGGGGTACCAAGAGACCCAGTACTTC. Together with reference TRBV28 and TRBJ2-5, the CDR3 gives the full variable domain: DVKVTQSSRYLVKRTGEKVFLECVQDMDHENMFWYRQDPGLGLRLIYFSYDVKMKEKGDIPEGYSVSREKKERFSLILESASTNQTSMYLCASSWGRGYQETQYFGPGTRLLVL.